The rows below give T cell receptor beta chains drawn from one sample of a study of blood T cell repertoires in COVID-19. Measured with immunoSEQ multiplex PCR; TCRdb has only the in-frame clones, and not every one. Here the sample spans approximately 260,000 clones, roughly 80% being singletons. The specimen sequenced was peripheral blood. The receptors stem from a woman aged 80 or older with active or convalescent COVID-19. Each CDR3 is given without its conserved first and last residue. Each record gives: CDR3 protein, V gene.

AISHREDTQY TRBV10-3
AWSIGLSRTETQY TRBV30
ASRWDYQVPGELF TRBV5-1
ASSLGQDNEQF TRBV5-1
ASTDRAGPTDTQY TRBV2
ASSLFGLSETQY TRBV7-2
ASSFVGGELF TRBV12-3/TRBV12-4
ASSLSAGGTLH TRBV27
ASSQGEGPYNEQF TRBV4-1
ASSFQGNTEAF TRBV11-3
ASSSDRVVEKLF TRBV5-1
ASSLQGPNTEAF TRBV5-1
ASSALLTGIYGYT TRBV7-2
ASSLGLAGGNTDTQY TRBV5-1
ASTLEVGQQH TRBV12-3/TRBV12-4
ASSRRRGNTEAF TRBV6-5
ASSIGWRGRNRVYEQY TRBV19
ASSNRGRFTEAF TRBV3-1/TRBV3-2